A selection of T cell receptor beta chains follows, all from one sample in a study of shared clonotypes between healthy human individuals. Data came from immunoSEQ multiplex PCR; TCRdb stores just in-frame clones and leaves some out. The data show 2 million to 2.5 million clones, 90% to 95% seen once. The source material was naive CD4+ T cells from PBMCs. These receptors originate from a man between 18 and 35 years old in good health. Some clones in this sample may be carry-over from other donors' samples. The CDR3 runs from the conserved cysteine through the conserved F or W. Each record gives: V gene, clone size, D gene, J gene, CDR3 protein, CDR3 DNA. D genes are given only for firm matches. Clone size, where shown, is once, few, many, or a class for clones that have expanded.

TRBV28	once	-	TRBJ2-7	CASDAQGYEQYF	TGTGCCAGCGACGCACAGGGCTACGAGCAGTACTTC
TRBV14	once	-	TRBJ2-2	CASSQDLSTGELFF	TGTGCCAGCAGCCAAGATCTAAGCACCGGGGAGCTGTTTTTT
TRBV14	once	TRBD1	TRBJ2-2	CASSRRQGTATTGELFF	TGTGCCAGCAGCCGACGACAGGGCACGGCTACTACCGGGGAGCTGTTTTTT
TRBV29-1	-	-	TRBJ1-4	CSVEGQGEKLFF	TGCAGCGTTGAAGGTCAAGGTGAAAAACTGTTTTTT
TRBV28	-	TRBD1	TRBJ1-2	CASEDRRANYGYTF	TGTGCCAGCGAGGACAGGCGAGCTAACTATGGCTACACCTTC
TRBV6-6	-	-	TRBJ1-2	CASSYRGPESGYTF	TGTGCCAGCAGTTATAGGGGCCCTGAGAGTGGCTACACCTTC
TRBV6-1	-	-	TRBJ2-4	CASSEIWGHQNIQYF	TGTGCCAGCAGTGAAATATGGGGCCACCAAAACATTCAGTACTTC
TRBV18	-	-	TRBJ1-4	CASSPGTLREKLFF	TGTGCCAGCTCACCGGGGACGCTGAGGGAAAAACTGTTTTTT
TRBV5-1	-	TRBD2	TRBJ2-6	CASSLGAGGPSGANVLTF	TGCGCCAGCAGCTTGGGGGCGGGAGGGCCTTCTGGGGCCAACGTCCTGACTTTC
TRBV5-1	-	-	TRBJ2-5	CASSSPQETQYF	TGCGCCAGCAGCTCCCCGCAAGAGACCCAGTACTTC
TRBV29-1	-	-	TRBJ2-1	CSVAIPAEQFF	TGCAGCGTAGCCATTCCGGCTGAGCAGTTCTTC
TRBV4-2	-	-	TRBJ2-7	CASSPGGVSYEQYF	TGTGCCAGCAGCCCGGGGGGCGTCTCCTACGAGCAGTACTTC
TRBV16	-	TRBD1	TRBJ1-2	CASSQSWGTGYYGYTF	TGTGCCAGCAGCCAATCTTGGGGGACAGGGTATTATGGCTACACCTTC
TRBV4-2	-	-	TRBJ2-4	CASSQGDGKNIQYF	TGTGCCAGCAGCCAAGGGGACGGGAAAAACATTCAGTACTTC
TRBV7-2	-	TRBD2	TRBJ2-2	CASSHGTSGRAFSTGELFF	TGTGCCAGCAGCCACGGGACTAGCGGGAGGGCCTTTAGCACCGGGGAGCTGTTTTTT
TRBV6-1	-	-	TRBJ2-7	CASSELRGAGPYEQYF	TGTGCCAGCAGTGAATTAAGGGGAGCGGGCCCCTACGAGCAGTACTTC
TRBV6-1	-	-	TRBJ1-4	CASSVFRQTNEKLFF	TGTGCCAGCAGTGTTTTTCGACAGACTAATGAAAAACTGTTTTTT
TRBV18	-	TRBD2	TRBJ2-1	CASSPRLAGLYNEQFF	TGTGCCAGCTCACCCAGACTAGCGGGACTATACAATGAGCAGTTCTTC
TRBV30	-	TRBD1	TRBJ1-2	CAWTPPGRTGGSGYTF	TGTGCCTGGACCCCCCCAGGCCGGACAGGGGGCTCGGGCTACACCTTC
TRBV6-1	-	TRBD2	TRBJ2-3	CASSELPSGRGTDTQYF	TGTGCCAGCAGTGAACTCCCTAGCGGGAGAGGGACAGATACGCAGTATTTT
TRBV6-1	-	-	TRBJ2-2	CASSATVGELFF	TGTGCCAGCAGTGCGACCGTGGGGGAGCTGTTTTTT
TRBV11-2	-	-	TRBJ2-7	CASSLGPTSSYEQYF	TGTGCCAGCAGCTTAGGCCCCACCAGCTCCTACGAGCAGTACTTC
TRBV19	-	TRBD2	TRBJ2-3	CASSSGRVTDTQYF	TGTGCCAGTAGTAGCGGGAGGGTCACAGATACGCAGTATTTT
TRBV9	-	TRBD2	TRBJ2-7	CASSVGPSGGYEQYF	TGTGCCAGCAGCGTAGGGCCTAGCGGGGGCTACGAGCAGTACTTC
TRBV5-1	-	-	TRBJ2-1	CASRGQVGAGDEQFF	TGCGCCAGCAGAGGGCAAGTAGGGGCCGGGGATGAGCAGTTCTTC
TRBV27	-	-	TRBJ1-1	CASSFFSGGYTEAFF	TGTGCCAGCAGTTTCTTTTCTGGGGGGTACACTGAAGCTTTCTTT
TRBV19	-	-	TRBJ2-7	CASSVPGLHYEQYF	TGTGCCAGTAGTGTTCCGGGACTCCACTACGAGCAGTACTTC
TRBV9	-	-	TRBJ1-1	CASTPGVPVLGDTEAFF	TGTGCCAGCACCCCAGGTGTTCCCGTCTTGGGGGACACTGAAGCTTTCTTT
TRBV29-1	-	-	TRBJ2-1	CSVAPEQFF	TGCAGCGTTGCCCCCGAGCAGTTCTTC
TRBV28	-	TRBD2	TRBJ2-3	CASSLAGSGGTDTQYF	TGTGCCAGCAGTTTAGCGGGTAGCGGGGGCACAGATACGCAGTATTTT
TRBV11-2	-	-	TRBJ2-5	CASSPREETQYF	TGTGCCAGCAGCCCGCGAGAAGAGACCCAGTACTTC
TRBV29-1	-	TRBD1	TRBJ2-7	CSVGTGSTYEQYF	TGCAGCGTGGGGACAGGGTCAACCTACGAGCAGTACTTC
TRBV5-1	-	-	TRBJ1-6	CASSLASGVMSSPLHF	TGCGCCAGCAGCTTGGCGTCAGGGGTTATGAGCTCACCCCTCCACTTT
TRBV5-5	-	-	TRBJ1-4	CASSQVGGGEKLFF	TGTGCCAGCAGCCAGGTCGGGGGAGGCGAAAAACTGTTTTTT
TRBV29-1	-	-	TRBJ1-5	CSVAEYNSNQPQHF	TGCAGCGTTGCAGAGTACAATAGCAATCAGCCCCAGCATTTT
TRBV11-1	-	-	TRBJ2-3	CASSLSGDTQYF	TGTGCCAGCAGCTTATCCGGAGATACGCAGTATTTT
TRBV18	-	-	TRBJ1-5	CASSPNRDRDQPQHF	TGTGCCAGCTCACCAAACAGGGATAGGGATCAGCCCCAGCATTTT
TRBV2	-	-	TRBJ2-7	CASTPGSSFDEQYF	TGTGCCAGCACCCCCGGGTCCTCCTTCGACGAGCAGTACTTC
TRBV6-5	-	-	TRBJ2-5	CASSFESGLPQYF	TGTGCCAGCAGTTTTGAATCCGGGCTGCCCCAGTACTTC
TRBV2	once	-	TRBJ2-5	CASSGQGFGETQYF	TGTGCCAGCAGTGGGCAGGGGTTCGGGGAGACCCAGTACTTC
TRBV2	once	-	TRBJ2-3	CASRADTQYF	TGTGCCAGCAGGGCGGATACGCAGTATTTT
TRBV5-4	-	-	TRBJ2-5	CASSRTGTLGTQYF	TGTGCCAGCAGCCGGACCGGGACGCTGGGGACCCAGTACTTC
TRBV5-1	-	TRBD2	TRBJ2-7	CASSLYSGSGYEQYF	TGCGCCAGCAGCTTGTATAGCGGGAGTGGGTACGAGCAGTACTTC
TRBV7-2	-	-	TRBJ2-7	CASSLIEGSEQYF	TGTGCCAGCAGCCTTATAGAAGGGTCCGAGCAGTACTTC
TRBV19	-	-	TRBJ2-5	CASRSTGRETQYF	TGTGCCAGTAGATCAACAGGGCGGGAGACCCAGTACTTC
TRBV7-9	-	TRBD1	TRBJ2-1	CASSRDRGPHNEQFF	TGTGCCAGCAGCCGCGACAGGGGTCCCCACAATGAGCAGTTCTTC
TRBV11-3	-	-	TRBJ2-5	CASSLRASRTTQETQYF	TGTGCCAGCAGCTTACGAGCATCACGAACCACCCAAGAGACCCAGTACTTC